The next 20 T cell receptor beta chains were all read from a single sample in a study of early T cells in non-severe SARS-CoV-2 infection (dated by TCRdb to 2020 to 2022). The receptor library was made with 5' RACE. These reads were obtained on a NextSeq 500. TCRdb passed the public sequencing reads through fastp at Q25 and MiXCR, retaining productive beta sequences. Each entry merges the rows of one CDR3 protein and shows their most common DNA and genes. The sample table shows around 50,000 distinct CDR3 sequences, and 9.5% to 13% are seen once. The ten largest clones add up to 10% of the sample. The material sequenced was whole blood. Receptors were obtained from an adult who was a healthcare worker with PCR-confirmed SARS-CoV-2 infection or an uninfected control (not recorded which).

This clonotype was detected only a few times. The CDR3 nucleotides read TGTGCCAGCAGTTTATCAGTCCGAACTCGGGGCTACACCTTC. It specifies CASSLSVRTRGYTF. The V and J genes are TRBV27 and TRBJ1-2; D is unclear. This CDR3 spans 14 amino acids. CDR1 and CDR2 (germline): MNHEY, SMNVEV (reference sequence). Trimming left V 0 bases short and J 8 bases short, with 13 bases between.

This clonotype has ten or more counts. The chain carries TRBV12-3 or TRBV12-4 and TRBJ1-4; D ambiguous. The ends were cut back, 1 base at V and 7 bases at J, with 10 bases in the middle. The CDR3 has 14 amino acids. The CDR3 spells CASSLGADAEKLFF. As DNA, the CDR3 is TGTGCCAGCAGTTTAGGGGCGGACGCTGAAAAACTGTTTTTT.

V gene TRBV6-6 combines with J gene TRBJ2-6, with TRBD1 as a possible D gene (6 bases). From germline, CDR1 is MNHNY and CDR2 SVGAGI (reference sequence). The CDR3 has 13 residues. V was shortened by 8 bases and J by 2 bases, with 7 bases between the two germline ends. For the CDR3, the DNA is TGTGCCAGCGGGGGCCCTGGGGCCAACGTCCTGACTTTC. Encoded protein: CASGGPGANVLTF.

This clonotype was recorded at least ten times. J is TRBJ2-3 and V is TRBV2, with 13 bases lining up with TRBD2. This CDR3 comprises 18 residues. Losses at the gene ends were 3 bases for V and 4 bases for J; bases not matched to a gene: 10. Germline CDR1 reads SNHLY; CDR2 reads FYNNEI. The CDR3 bases are TGTGCCAGCAGTGATCCGTACTTACTAGCGGGGGGGCCAGATACGCAGTATTTT. Amino acids: CASSDPYLLAGGPDTQYF.

This clonotype was counted between two and nine times. V gene TRBV3-1 combines with J gene TRBJ2-1; D might be TRBD2 (5 bases). Germline loops: CDR1 LGHDT, CDR2 YNNKEL (reference sequence). The CDR3 extends over 14 amino acids. V was pared by 0 bases and J by 10 bases, with 13 bases between. The chain's CDR3 is CASSQDVSGNEQFF. The CDR3 DNA is TGTGCCAGCAGCCAAGATGTCTCGGGAAACGAGCAGTTCTTC.

This rearrangement joins TRBV28 to TRBJ2-7; D is perhaps TRBD2 (5 bases). The CDR3 is made up of 15 amino acids. Germline V gene lookup returns CDR1 MDHEN and CDR2 SYDVKM. V was shortened by 3 bases and J by 2 bases, with 14 bases between the two germline ends. The DNA for the CDR3 is TGTGCCAGCAGTTTGTCGGGGTCCTGGACCTACGAGCAGTACTTC. It yields the protein CASSLSGSWTYEQYF.

This clonotype appeared many times. The chain couples TRBV20-1 to TRBJ2-5; either TRBD1 or TRBD2 may supply D (7 bases each). In germline, CDR1 is DFQATT, CDR2 SNEGSKA (reference sequence). The CDR3 runs to 12 residues. The V and J ends lost 7 bases and 5 bases respectively, with 14 bases between them. DNA of the CDR3: TGCAGTGGCCCCAGGGGGGGTGAGACCCAGTACTTC. Its protein product is CSGPRGGETQYF.

This clonotype was counted between two and nine times. J is TRBJ1-4 and V is TRBV18; 10 bases agree with TRBD1. This CDR3 has 15 residues. The germline V gene encodes CDR1 KGHSH and CDR2 LQKENI. Trimming took 3 bases from V and 8 from J; bases not matched to a gene: 6. The CDR3 nucleotides are TGTGCCAGCTCACCTAACGGACAGGGGGTGGAAAAACTGTTTTTT. This sequence encodes CASSPNGQGVEKLFF.

This clonotype showed up many times. The gene calls are TRBV12-3 or TRBV12-4 and TRBJ2-2; D ambiguous. Trimming removed 2 bases at V and 0 bases at J, with 7 bases between. The CDR3 is 15 residues long. The CDR3: CASSLPQANTGELFF. CDR3 in DNA: TGTGCCAGCAGTTTACCTCAGGCGAACACCGGGGAGCTGTTTTTT.

This clonotype was detected only a few times. This chain connects TRBV15 to TRBJ2-1; possibly TRBD2 for D (6 bases). The CDR3 totals 17 residues. Per the germline V gene, CDR1 is LNHNV and CDR2 is YYDKDF (reference sequence). Trimming pared 2 bases from V and 8 bases from J, leaving 22 bases between. This CDR3 is CATSRLAEVGGLDEQFF. CDR3 sequence (DNA): TGTGCCACCAGCAGACTCGCCGAGGTGGGGGGTTTGGATGAGCAGTTCTTC.

The chain recombines TRBV2 with TRBJ2-5; 9 positions agree with TRBD1. V shed 8 bases and J 4 bases; nucleotides not matched to a gene: 11. Germline CDR1 is SNHLY and CDR2 is FYNNEI. This CDR3 has 15 amino acids. The DNA of the CDR3 is TGTGCCAGCGGGTTCGATCGACAGGGGGGAGAGACCCAGTACTTC. Protein sequence: CASGFDRQGGETQYF.

This clonotype occurred a few times. The chain has TRBV5-1 and TRBJ2-2; unclear D gene. Trimming shortened V by 4 bases and J by 3 bases, and 13 bases separated the two germline ends. The CDR3 covers 15 residues. CDR1 and CDR2 (germline): SGHRS, YFSETQ. CDR3 coding DNA: TGCGCCAGCAGCCCGAAGACCTGGGACACCGGGGAGCTGTTTTTT. Encoded protein: CASSPKTWDTGELFF. The variable domain in full, completed from reference TRBV5-1 and TRBJ2-2, reads KAGVTQTPRYLIKTRGQQVTLSCSPISGHRSVSWYQQTPGQGLQFLFEYFSETQRNKGNFPGRFSGRQFSNSRSEMNVSTLELGDSALYLCASSPKTWDTGELFFGEGSRLTVL.

The genes are TRBV12-5 and TRBJ2-1, with 11 bases lining up with TRBD2. Germline V gene lookup returns CDR1 LGHNT and CDR2 FRNRAP. V gave up 4 bases and J gave up 4 bases; unmatched junction bases: 3. This CDR3 contains 15 residues. The CDR3 is CASGSGTSGYNEQFF. Here the CDR3 DNA reads TGTGCTAGTGGTTCCGGGACTAGCGGATACAATGAGCAGTTCTTC.

This clonotype was detected many times. The rearrangement joins TRBV19 to TRBJ1-5, with TRBD1 as a possible D gene (6 bases). Trimming shortened V by 3 bases and J by 3 bases, and 9 bases separated the two germline ends. The V gene's germline CDR1 is LNHDA and CDR2 SQIVND (reference sequence). The CDR3 spans 14 residues. CDR3 DNA sequence: TGTGCCAGTAGTATCCGGGACACCAATCAGCCCCAGCATTTT. Its translation is CASSIRDTNQPQHF.

The chain is built from TRBV28 and TRBJ1-5; possible D gene TRBD1, 5 bases. This CDR3 has 14 residues. V lost 6 bases and J 3 bases, leaving 12 bases between the germline ends. Germline loops: CDR1 MDHEN, CDR2 SYDVKM. This chain's CDR3 is CASRLTGNNQPQHF. The DNA of the CDR3 is TGTGCCAGCAGACTAACAGGCAACAATCAGCCCCAGCATTTT.

This clonotype occurred a few times. This chain joins TRBV28 and TRBJ2-7; 9 bases line up with TRBD1. J lost 4 bases, V lost 6 bases, and 10 bases had no gene match. The germline gives CDR1 MDHEN, CDR2 SYDVKM. The CDR3 totals 15 residues. The CDR3: CASSISGTGIYEQYF. CDR3 DNA: TGTGCCAGCAGCATCTCCGGGACAGGGATTTACGAGCAGTACTTC.

This clonotype was picked up many times. This rearrangement joins TRBV5-4 to TRBJ2-3; the D gene is possibly TRBD1 (5 bases). The CDR3 loop spans 14 amino acids. Germline V lookup: CDR1 SGHNT, CDR2 YYREEE (reference sequence). V was trimmed by 2 bases and J by 1 base, leaving 8 bases between them. CDR3 sequence reads: CASSFLGGTDTQYF. The CDR3 DNA reads TGTGCCAGCAGCTTTCTAGGGGGCACAGATACGCAGTATTTT.

The V gene is TRBV4-2, the J gene TRBJ2-3; D not resolved. The germline CDR1 and CDR2 sequences are LGHNA and YNFKEQ. V lost 0 bases and J lost 4, with 8 bases in between. CDR3 length: 14 residues. The CDR3 bases are TGTGCCAGCAGCCAAGATCGGCAGGCAGATACGCAGTATTTT. Amino acid sequence: CASSQDRQADTQYF.

This clonotype was recorded many times. Here the CDR3 reads CATSGGYGYTF. The CDR3 DNA is TGTGCCACCTCGGGAGGTTATGGCTACACCTTC. This sequence joins TRBV28 and TRBJ1-2; no clear D. The CDR3 spans 11 residues. Looked up from germline, CDR1 is MDHEN and CDR2 is SYDVKM. Trimming took off 10 bases at V and 5 bases at J, with 11 bases between the two ends.

The J gene is TRBJ1-1, the V gene TRBV2; 7 bases match TRBD1. The CDR3 loop spans 14 amino acids. V gave up 8 bases and J gave up 10 bases; unmatched junction bases: 16. The germline gives CDR1 SNHLY, CDR2 FYNNEI. The CDR3 reads CASSDPTRRGRAFF. The CDR3 DNA reads TGTGCCAGCTCGGATCCCACTCGGAGGGGGCGAGCTTTCTTT.